The 32 T cell receptor beta chains presented below share a single source sample, sequenced in a study of T cell repertoires in cytomegalovirus infection. The antigens for these receptors are not known. A single record per CDR3 protein comes from TCRdb applying MiXCR to the reads. Of fewer than 900,000 distinct CDR3 sequences detected, 25% to 35% appear once; the ten largest clones hold around 14%. The source was cultured CD8+ T cells from PBMCs, collected from culture after CMV antigen stimulation. Receptors originate from a human donor in good health (CMV status not recorded). Some clones in this sample may be carry-over from other donors' samples.

This clonotype was counted a few times. An end of the junction does not agree with germline; a read error may underlie this. The chain joins TRBV7-9 to TRBJ2-1; 9 bases fit TRBD2. Looked up from germline, CDR1 is SEHNR and CDR2 is FQNEAQ (reference sequence). The CDR3 loop spans 16 amino acids. The DNA for the CDR3 is TGTGCCAGCAGCCTAGCGGGGCTAAGCTCCTACAATGAGCAGTTCTTC. Residues: CASSLAGLSSYNEQFF. Together with reference TRBV7-9 and TRBJ2-1, the CDR3 gives the full variable domain: DTGVSQNPRHKITKRGQNVTFRCDPISEHNRLYWYRQTLGQGPEFLTYFQNEAQLEKSRLLSDRFSAERPKGSFSTLEIQRTEQGDSAMYLCASSLAGLSSYNEQFFGPGTRLTVL.

The V call is TRBV5-4, the J call TRBJ1-1; 10 bases agree with TRBD1. V trimming: 9 bases; J trimming: 10 bases; junction bases outside the gene matches: 9. Germline CDR1 SGHNT, CDR2 YYREEE (reference sequence). This CDR3 contains 12 residues. The CDR3 loop is CAISGTGESAFF. DNA of the CDR3: TGTGCCATTTCCGGGACAGGGGAGTCAGCTTTCTTT.

This clonotype was seen more than once but under ten times. This chain uses TRBV7-9 with TRBJ2-3, with 14 bases lining up with TRBD2. Germline CDR1 is SEHNR and CDR2 is FQNEAQ (reference sequence). The V gene end was trimmed by 5 bases and the J gene end by 0 bases; junction bases not matched to a gene: 7. This CDR3 is 18 amino acids long. The CDR3 reads CASSPGLAGGLSTDTQYF. The CDR3 nucleotides read TGTGCCAGCAGCCCTGGACTAGCGGGGGGCCTTAGCACAGATACGCAGTATTTT.

This sequence joins TRBV9 and TRBJ1-1; maybe TRBD1 (6 bases). V lost 4 bases to trimming and J lost 4 bases, with 17 bases between them. Germline lookup yields CDR1 SGDLS and CDR2 YYNGEE. The CDR3 is made up of 15 amino acids. The CDR3, as DNA: TGTGCCAGCAGCATCGGGGGCCACGGGAGCACTGAAGCTTTCTTT. It is translated as CASSIGGHGSTEAFF.

In this sample, this clonotype turned up a few times. The chain is built from TRBV5-4 and TRBJ2-1; D perhaps matches TRBD2 (5 bases). Trimming shortened V by 4 bases and J by 5 bases, and 10 bases separated the two germline ends. Germline assignment: CDR1 SGHNT and CDR2 YYREEE (reference sequence). The CDR3 runs 13 residues. The CDR3 DNA reads as TGTGCCAGCAGCCTCTGGGAGCACAATGAGCAGTTCTTC. It encodes CASSLWEHNEQFF.

The chain combines TRBV3-1 with TRBJ1-5; D may be TRBD1 (5 bases). Trimming cost V 1 base and J 6 bases, with 10 bases left between them. CDR3 length equals 14 residues. The germline CDR1 and CDR2 sequences are LGHDT and YNNKEL (reference sequence). The CDR3, as DNA: TGTGCCAGCAGCCAAGGGGGCTGGGGTCAGCCCCAGCATTTT. It codes for CASSQGGWGQPQHF.

V and J are TRBV18 and TRBJ2-1; D might be TRBD2 (6 bases). The CDR3 is 16 residues long. Trimming took off 0 bases at V and 3 bases at J, with 12 bases between the two ends. Germline lookup yields CDR1 KGHSH and CDR2 LQKENI. The CDR3 sequence is CASSPPEREYYNEQFF. Here the CDR3 DNA reads TGTGCCAGCTCACCACCGGAACGGGAGTACTACAATGAGCAGTTCTTC.

This rearrangement joins TRBV6-2 or TRBV6-3 to TRBJ1-2; maybe TRBD1 (5 bases). Germline V gives CDR1 MNHEY, CDR2 SVGEGT. The CDR3 totals 16 residues. V lost 2 bases to trimming and J lost 5 bases, with 18 bases between them. The CDR3 DNA reads as TGTGCCAGCAGTTACACGATCCCCGGGGCCGAATATGGCTACACCTTC. This translates into CASSYTIPGAEYGYTF.

This clonotype was picked up one time. The rearrangement uses TRBV5-4 and TRBJ2-5; D call uncertain. This CDR3 has 15 amino acids. Germline CDR1 SGHNT, CDR2 YYREEE (reference sequence). V lost 0 bases and J lost 1, with 10 bases in between. CDR3 region: CASSLVGSAQETQYF. CDR3 DNA: TGTGCCAGCAGCTTGGTTGGGTCGGCCCAAGAGACCCAGTACTTC.

This chain uses TRBV6-2 or TRBV6-3 with TRBJ2-7; no clear D. The V end lost 0 bases, the J end lost 3 bases, and 6 bases lay between the germline ends. The CDR3 length is 13 residues. Germline V gives CDR1 MNHEY, CDR2 SVGEGT. CDR3 loop: CASSYSNHYEQYV. The CDR3 DNA reads as TGTGCCAGCAGTTACTCGAACCACTACGAGCAGTACGTC.

The V and J genes are TRBV6-1 and TRBJ2-7; tentatively, D is TRBD1 or TRBD2 (6 bases each). Germline V lookup: CDR1 MNHNS, CDR2 SASEGT. Trimming pared 8 bases from V and 6 bases from J, leaving 17 bases between. CDR3 length equals 13 residues. CDR3 bases: TGTGCCAGCGGGCGGGGACAACCCTTCGAGCAGTACTTC. As protein: CASGRGQPFEQYF.

V usage is TRBV5-1 and J usage is TRBJ2-7; maybe TRBD2 (5 bases). Trimming shortened V by 2 bases and J by 6 bases, and 12 bases separated the two germline ends. CDR1 is SGHRS and CDR2 is YFSETQ in the germline V gene. This CDR3 is built from 13 residues. CDR3 in amino acids: CASSFGGGREQYV. DNA for the CDR3: TGCGCCAGCAGCTTCGGAGGAGGACGCGAGCAGTACGTC.

Only a few counts were recorded for this clonotype. This chain joins TRBV7-9 and TRBJ2-3; a weak D match, TRBD2 (6 bases). V was clipped by 2 bases and J by 6 bases, with 15 bases between them. The CDR3 spans 15 residues. In germline, CDR1 is SEHNR, CDR2 FQNEAQ (reference sequence). CDR3: CASSLTGGGMDTQYF. CDR3 sequence (DNA): TGTGCCAGCAGCTTAACAGGTGGCGGGATGGATACGCAGTATTTT.

This clonotype has only a few counts. The chain links TRBV7-2 to TRBJ1-1; weak D call: TRBD1 (6 bases). The CDR3 covers 15 residues. Trimming removed 6 bases from V and 2 bases from J, with 16 bases in between. Germline V CDR1 and CDR2: SGHTA, FQGNSA. The CDR3: CASSEPRTANTEAFF. Written as DNA, the CDR3 is TGTGCCAGCAGTGAGCCTAGGACAGCCAACACTGAAGCTTTCTTT.

In this sample, this clonotype turned up a few times. This sequence joins TRBV6-1 and TRBJ1-1; D is unclear. V was shortened by 5 bases and J by 4 bases, with 11 bases between the two germline ends. Germline V lookup: CDR1 MNHNS, CDR2 SASEGT. CDR3 size: 13 residues. The DNA for the CDR3 is TGTGCCAGCAGTCAGGTAGAATTCACTGAAGCTTTCTTT. Amino acids: CASSQVEFTEAFF.

The genes are TRBV7-9 and TRBJ1-1; D is unclear. The V end lost 8 bases, the J end lost 0 bases, and 16 bases lay between the germline ends. The CDR3 has 15 amino acids. Germline CDR1 SEHNR, CDR2 FQNEAQ (reference sequence). CDR3 in DNA: TGTGCCAGCGGCCCCCCACGAGGCTTGAACACTGAAGCTTTCTTT. Translation gives CASGPPRGLNTEAFF.

This clonotype appeared many times. This chain connects TRBV7-2 to TRBJ1-1; tentatively, D is TRBD1 (5 bases). V was clipped by 2 bases and J by 3 bases, with 10 bases between them. Germline-derived CDR1 and CDR2 are SGHTA and FQGNSA. The CDR3 contains 14 residues. In DNA form, the CDR3 reads TGTGCCAGCAGCTTACAGGGAAGCTACACTGAAGCTTTCTTT. This codes for CASSLQGSYTEAFF.

This clonotype has more than one count but fewer than ten. J is TRBJ1-2 and V is TRBV7-9, with a weak D call TRBD1 (5 bases). CDR3 length equals 15 residues. Per the germline V gene, CDR1 is SEHNR and CDR2 is FQNEAQ (reference sequence). Trimming shortened V by 6 bases and J by 8 bases, and 22 bases separated the two germline ends. The CDR3 sequence is CASSLDSGFLRGYTF. The DNA of the CDR3 is TGTGCCAGCAGTTTGGACTCAGGGTTTCTGAGGGGCTACACCTTC.

Many counts were recorded for this clonotype. The V and J genes are TRBV7-2 and TRBJ1-1, with D unresolved. CDR3 length: 15 amino acids. Germline CDR1 reads SGHTA; CDR2 reads FQGNSA. V gave up 5 bases and J gave up 0 bases, with 13 bases separating them. The CDR3 spells CASSPNPGMNTEAFF. The CDR3 DNA reads as TGTGCCAGCAGCCCAAATCCAGGTATGAACACTGAAGCTTTCTTT.

This clonotype was observed a handful of times. The chain carries TRBV7-9 and TRBJ2-1, with no clear D. Trimming left V 4 bases short and J 8 bases short, with 9 bases between. CDR3 size: 12 residues. Per the germline V gene, CDR1 is SEHNR and CDR2 is FQNEAQ (reference sequence). In DNA, the CDR3 is TGTGCCAGCAGCTCCGCAATCGATGAGCAGTTCTTC. It encodes CASSSAIDEQFF.

The chain is built from TRBV12-3 or TRBV12-4 and TRBJ2-1; D remains unclear. Trimming left V 6 bases short and J 7 bases short, with 7 bases between. This CDR3 comprises 11 residues. The CDR3 bases are TGTGCCAGCAGGGTTGGGAATGAGCAGTTCTTC. Its translation: CASRVGNEQFF.

V is TRBV27 and J is TRBJ2-1, with a possible D match to TRBD2 (7 bases). Deletions cut 2 bases from V and 8 bases from J, with 13 bases between. The CDR3 spans 14 residues. Germline CDR1 reads MNHEY; CDR2 reads SMNVEV (reference sequence). The DNA of the CDR3 is TGTGCCAGCAGTTTACGGGGGGCTGCGGATGAGCAGTTCTTC. Protein: CASSLRGAADEQFF.

This sequence joins TRBV6-6 and TRBJ2-1, with D unclear. This CDR3 is built from 19 residues. From germline, CDR1 is MNHNY and CDR2 SVGAGI (reference sequence). V was trimmed by 0 bases and J by 0 bases, leaving 18 bases between them. CDR3 loop: CASSYSIERRRSSYNEQFF. The DNA for the CDR3 is TGTGCCAGCAGTTACTCGATAGAGCGACGTAGGAGCTCCTACAATGAGCAGTTCTTC.

This clonotype was seen more than once but under ten times. The rearrangement joins TRBV12-3 or TRBV12-4 to TRBJ1-1; D is unresolved. Trimming stripped 6 bases from V and 0 bases from J, with 5 bases between. The CDR3 contains 12 residues. The CDR3 bases are TGTGCCAGCAGAATTTTGAACACTGAAGCTTTCTTT. This encodes CASRILNTEAFF.

The J gene is TRBJ2-5, the V gene TRBV7-3; 8 bases map to TRBD1. V lost 2 bases, J lost 3 bases, and 5 bases stayed unmatched. Germline CDR1 and CDR2: SGHTA and FQGTGA. CDR3 size: 15 residues. CDR3 nucleotides: TGTGCCAGCAGCTTATTGGGGACAGGAAAAGAGACCCAGTACTTC. It encodes CASSLLGTGKETQYF.

The CDR3 nucleotides read TGCAGTGCTAGACCACTTGGGACTAGCGGGGACAATGAGCAGTTCTTC. Translation gives CSARPLGTSGDNEQFF. The rearrangement links TRBV20-1 to TRBJ2-1; the match to TRBD2 covers 13 bases. With 2 bases clipped from V and 5 bases from J, the junction kept 6 bases outside the gene matches. Per the germline V gene, CDR1 is DFQATT and CDR2 is SNEGSKA (reference sequence). This CDR3 is built from 16 residues.

The chain is built from TRBV11-2 and TRBJ2-7; D could derive from TRBD1 or TRBD2 (5 bases each). The germline V and J ends were trimmed by 2 bases and 5 bases, with 16 bases remaining between them. CDR1 and CDR2 from the germline V gene are SGHAT and FQNNGV. This CDR3 has 15 amino acids. The CDR3 DNA reads as TGTGCCAGCAGCTTACGGGCAGGGAGAACTGACGAGCAGTACGTC. Its protein is CASSLRAGRTDEQYV.

This chain connects TRBV27 to TRBJ1-4, with 9 bases fitting TRBD1. This CDR3 contains 16 residues. V shed 0 bases, J shed 8 bases, and the junction held 7 bases outside the gene matches. CDR1 is MNHEY and CDR2 is SMNVEV in the germline V gene (reference sequence). The CDR3 here is CASSLSKWDRDEKLFF. The CDR3 bases are TGTGCCAGCAGTTTATCGAAATGGGACAGGGACGAAAAACTGTTTTTT.

This clonotype has ten or more counts. The chain carries TRBV7-6 and TRBJ2-3; the D is unclear. CDR1 is SGHVS and CDR2 is FNYEAQ in the germline V gene. Between the trimmed V and J ends, which lost 1 base and 4 bases, there was a span of 9 bases. CDR3 length: 14 amino acids. The DNA for the CDR3 is TGTGCCAGCAGCTTAGGAATGGGCGCAGATACGCAGTATTTT. Translating gives CASSLGMGADTQYF. Full variable domain (missing parts from reference TRBV7-6 and TRBJ2-3): GAGVSQSPRYKVTKRGQDVALRCDPISGHVSLYWYRQALGQGPEFLTYFNYEAQQDKSGLPNDRFSAERPEGSISTLTIQRTEQRDSAMYRCASSLGMGADTQYFGPGTRLTVL.

In DNA form, the CDR3 reads TGTGCCAGCAGCTTGGCCGGGGGGTCTCTAGCCAAAAACATTCAGTACTTC. It codes for CASSLAGGSLAKNIQYF. The chain employs TRBV5-4 and TRBJ2-4, with TRBD2 identical over 7 bases. The trim removed 0 bases at V and 0 bases at J, leaving 6 bases unmatched. The germline V gene has CDR1 SGHNT and CDR2 YYREEE (reference sequence). The CDR3 length is 17 residues.

This clonotype was recorded a few times. V usage is TRBV12-3 or TRBV12-4 and J usage is TRBJ2-2; TRBD2 matches 8 bases. V was clipped by 8 bases and J by 0 bases; unmatched bases: 5. This CDR3 has 15 amino acids. CDR3 in amino acids: CASHSGASNTGELFF. CDR3 nucleotides: TGTGCCAGCCATAGCGGGGCCTCGAACACCGGGGAGCTGTTTTTT.

The genes are TRBV9 and TRBJ1-1; perhaps TRBD1 as D (6 bases). From germline, CDR1 is SGDLS and CDR2 YYNGEE. The CDR3 has 16 residues. V gave up 4 bases and J gave up 0 bases, with 16 bases separating them. CDR3 sequence: CASSRHRVEVNTEAFF. The CDR3 coding sequence is TGTGCCAGCAGCAGACACAGGGTGGAGGTGAACACTGAAGCTTTCTTT.